This TCR beta chain was sequenced during a study of T cells after somatic rescue of genetic block. Assay: immunoSEQ multiplex PCR; the TCRdb copy retains only in-frame clones and omits some. The table includes 13,000 or so clones, about 69% detected once. V lost 10 bases, J lost 5 bases, and 12 bases lay in between. From germline, CDR1 is MDHEN and CDR2 SYDVKM. The CDR3 has 12 residues. This receptor was obtained from a boy aged 10-17 years. Sequenced input: peripheral blood mononuclear cells (PBMCs). The chain has TRBV28 and TRBJ1-5, with D uncertain. The CDR3 loop reads CAIGLGDQPQHF. The DNA for the CDR3 is TGTGCCATAGGGCTGGGAGATCAGCCCCAGCATTTT.